This T cell receptor (beta chain) comes out of a study of regulatory T cells in long-lasting Graves disease. iRepertoire HTBI primers and Arm-PCR of CDR3 regions built TCR beta libraries. TCRdb itself ran the multiplex PCR reads through MiXCR, one entry per CDR3 protein. The sample contains roughly 300,000 distinct CDR3 sequences, around 20% of which appear only once. The time point is: persistent/refractory GD, antithyroid drugs over 5 years with positive TRAb. Scientists built the TCR library using RNA that was extracted from PBMCs. Investigators report Graves' disease was diagnosed under American Thyroid Association guidelines. The V end lost 3 bases, the J end lost 8 bases, and 10 bases lay between the germline ends. Germline-derived CDR1 and CDR2 are DFQATT and SNEGSKA (reference sequence). The CDR3 extends over 11 amino acids.

V is TRBV20-1 and J is TRBJ1-1; TRBD1 might be the D (5 bases). Sequencing used peripheral blood mononuclear cells (PBMCs), obtained when the disease was refractory, from a patient treated with antithyroid drugs. The receptor was isolated from a female donor with Graves disease. CDR3 nucleotides: TGCAGTGCTAGGGGGCCTCCCGAAGCTTTCTTT. It yields the protein CSARGPPEAFF.